This T cell receptor (beta chain) emerged from a study of response to subunit inactivated influenza vaccine. Study observations and caveats: The study's authors posited that every seasonal influenza vaccination enlists few new T cells.

This clonotype was detected a few times. Its specificity is unknown. TCRdb fed the RT-PCR reads into MiXCR, producing one record per CDR3 protein. The sample includes 400,000 to 650,000 distinct CDR3 sequences, 6.5% to 8% of them seen just once. Germline CDR1 reads MNHEY; CDR2 reads SVGAGI. This CDR3 is 17 amino acids long. The V end lost 8 bases, the J end lost 0 bases, and 22 bases lay between the germline ends. This sample comprised PBMCs from blood, obtained roughly 24 months after vaccination. V gene TRBV6-5 combines with J gene TRBJ1-2; D is unresolved. This receptor was obtained from a man aged 50 to 75 who received an inactivated influenza vaccine. The DNA of the CDR3 is TGTGCCAGCTGTTCGGTGGCTTACCCGATGGCTAACTATGGCTACACCTTC. This sequence encodes CASCSVAYPMANYGYTF.